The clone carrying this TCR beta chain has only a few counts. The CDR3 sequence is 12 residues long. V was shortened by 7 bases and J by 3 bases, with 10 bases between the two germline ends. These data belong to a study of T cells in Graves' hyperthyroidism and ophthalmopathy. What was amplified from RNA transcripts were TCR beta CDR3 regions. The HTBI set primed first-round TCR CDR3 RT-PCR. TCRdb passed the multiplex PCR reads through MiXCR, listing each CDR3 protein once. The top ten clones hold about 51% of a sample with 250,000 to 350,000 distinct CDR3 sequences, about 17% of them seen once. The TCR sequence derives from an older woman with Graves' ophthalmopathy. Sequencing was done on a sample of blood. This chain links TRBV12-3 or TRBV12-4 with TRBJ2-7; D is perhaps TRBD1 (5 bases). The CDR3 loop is CASTDSNYEQYF. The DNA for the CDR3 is TGTGCCAGCACCGACAGTAACTACGAGCAGTACTTC.